This TCR beta chain was sequenced for a study of blood T cell repertoires in COVID-19. Study processing details: Amplification from reference gene primers served as the basis for estimated nucleated cell counts. TCRdb's copy holds only in-frame clones and misses some; the assay was immunoSEQ multiplex PCR. The V and J calls and clone size come from that table; D and trimming were worked out from the DNA. In the table there are around 300,000 clones, around 90% of which are singletons. Participant age was roughly 18 to 89 years, and participants resided in 20 to 30 US areas. Cohorts were assigned according to the clinical history that participants reported. Cohort 3 recovery required two negative PCRs, clearance, or symptom resolution. Germline CDR1 is SGHTA and CDR2 is FQGTGA. The CDR3 has 16 residues. The V and J ends lost 2 bases and 5 bases, in that order; junction bases with no gene match: 4.

This clonotype originated in a woman aged 40 to 50 who had recovered from COVID-19. The material sequenced was PBMCs or T cells enriched from blood (not recorded which). The chain carries TRBV7-3 and TRBJ2-1; 12 bases align to TRBD2. The CDR3 region is CASSLLRTSGNNEQFF. CDR3 nucleotide sequence: TGTGCCAGCAGCTTATTACGGACTAGCGGGAACAATGAGCAGTTCTTC.